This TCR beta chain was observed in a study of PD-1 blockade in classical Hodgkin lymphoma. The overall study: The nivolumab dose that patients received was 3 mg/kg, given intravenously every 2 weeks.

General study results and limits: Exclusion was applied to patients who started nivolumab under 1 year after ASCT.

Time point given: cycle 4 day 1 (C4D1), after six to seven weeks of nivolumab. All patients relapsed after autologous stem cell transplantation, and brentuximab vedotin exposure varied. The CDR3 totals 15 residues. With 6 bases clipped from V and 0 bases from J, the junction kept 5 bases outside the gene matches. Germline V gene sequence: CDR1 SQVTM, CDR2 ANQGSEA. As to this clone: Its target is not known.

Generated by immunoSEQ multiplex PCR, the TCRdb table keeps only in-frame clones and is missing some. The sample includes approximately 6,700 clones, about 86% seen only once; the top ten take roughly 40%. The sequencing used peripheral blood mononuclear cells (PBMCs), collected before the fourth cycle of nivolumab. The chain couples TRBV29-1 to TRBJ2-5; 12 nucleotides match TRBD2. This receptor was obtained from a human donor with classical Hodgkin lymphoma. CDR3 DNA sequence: TGCAGCGTAGGAGGACTAGCGGGGTACCAAGAGACCCAGTACTTC. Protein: CSVGGLAGYQETQYF.